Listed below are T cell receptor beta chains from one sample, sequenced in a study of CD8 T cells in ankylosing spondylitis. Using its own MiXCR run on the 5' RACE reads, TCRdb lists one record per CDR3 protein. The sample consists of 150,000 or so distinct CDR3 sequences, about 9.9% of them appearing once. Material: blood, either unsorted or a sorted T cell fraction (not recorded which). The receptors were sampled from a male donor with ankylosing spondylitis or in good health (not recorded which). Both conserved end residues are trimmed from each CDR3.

ASSAPRDRDYTEAF | TRBJ1-1 | TRBV19
SARLPQSGGYNEQF | TRBJ2-1 | TRBV20-1
ASSHGRASSADTQY | TRBJ2-3 | TRBV5-1
ASGPDSSAYEQY | TRBJ2-7 | TRBV12-5
ASSFEGPNQPQH | TRBJ1-5 | TRBV7-9
AISRDSSYEQY | TRBJ2-7 | TRBV10-3
AISVGGADTQY | TRBJ2-3 | TRBV10-3
ASSSTGTGDEKLF | TRBJ1-4 | TRBV5-1
SARGQGWTEAF | TRBJ1-1 | TRBV20-1
ASSRDTNYEQY | TRBJ2-7 | TRBV12-3/TRBV12-4
SASSGFPDTQY | TRBJ2-3 | TRBV20-1
ASSPNGGIGELF | TRBJ2-2 | TRBV7-9
ANKGVDDYGYT | TRBJ1-2 | TRBV10-3
AISAASGPTNSYEQY | TRBJ2-7 | TRBV10-3
SVEDPASGRPPADTQY | TRBJ2-3 | TRBV29-1
ASSLRTGTTYEQY | TRBJ2-7 | TRBV5-1
ASSLFSGGNQPQH | TRBJ1-5 | TRBV7-8
ASSYSDSISETQY | TRBJ2-5 | TRBV6-5
ASSQDGDRYTEAF | TRBJ1-1 | TRBV3-1
ASRSGTGRYTQY | TRBJ2-3 | TRBV5-4
ASQTFYSGEQY | TRBJ2-7 | TRBV27
ASSLAHQETQY | TRBJ2-5 | TRBV7-2
ASSGTRSSYNEQF | TRBJ2-1 | TRBV9
ASRGFTEAF | TRBJ1-1 | TRBV25-1
ASSYSTGLDGYT | TRBJ1-2 | TRBV6-5
ASSLGTRPYEQY | TRBJ2-7 | TRBV5-1
ASSYGRGPSNYGYT | TRBJ1-2 | TRBV6-5
SVGETQY | TRBJ2-5 | TRBV20-1
ASSLRGLAYETQY | TRBJ2-5 | TRBV7-2
ASSFGQGAPGELF | TRBJ2-2 | TRBV11-1
ASRAQRRPNTGELF | TRBJ2-2 | TRBV3-1
ASPGELSDQPQH | TRBJ1-5 | TRBV25-1
ASSLSEVYTGELF | TRBJ2-2 | TRBV18
ASSLNRPGLDEQY | TRBJ2-7 | TRBV12-3/TRBV12-4
ASKDSGQLHEQY | TRBJ2-7 | TRBV28
ASSPEGGLNTEAF | TRBJ1-1 | TRBV6-1
ASSLVGGRSYEQY | TRBJ2-7 | TRBV5-1
ASSLASQGYSPLH | TRBJ1-6 | TRBV5-5
SVVGYTDTQY | TRBJ2-3 | TRBV29-1
ASSPVAGGANYEQY | TRBJ2-7 | TRBV5-6
ASSRPLAGYQETQY | TRBJ2-5 | TRBV3-1
ASSQGQGGVQETQY | TRBJ2-5 | TRBV4-3
ASSPGLNTGELF | TRBJ2-2 | TRBV18
ASSWRGGTEAF | TRBJ1-1 | TRBV5-4
SASRLQETQY | TRBJ2-5 | TRBV20-1
ASARVGGSPADTQY | TRBJ2-3 | TRBV5-1
ASTRFGTGTSRGYGYT | TRBJ1-2 | TRBV27
SARDPGAHQETQY | TRBJ2-5 | TRBV20-1
ASSFPTGPYEQY | TRBJ2-7 | TRBV7-2
SALSGDYGYT | TRBJ1-2 | TRBV20-1
ASMAGGNEQF | TRBJ2-1 | TRBV28
ASSLNRDEQY | TRBJ2-7 | TRBV11-2
ASTGGAGTTQY | TRBJ2-3 | TRBV6-6